Shown below are 23 T cell receptor beta chains from a single sample sequenced in a study of cytomegalovirus exposure and HLA in healthy donors. The PCR was carried out with 60 Vbeta primers and 13 Jbeta primers. Measured with immunoSEQ multiplex PCR; TCRdb has only the in-frame clones, and not every one. This table has 150,000 to 200,000 clones, approximately 88% appearing once. Sequencing was performed on PBMCs. The receptor source for this set is a boy aged 5-17 years in good health and CMV-seronegative.

As concerns this clone: This same CDR3 is encoded by further DNA sequences in the sample. The chain has TRBV7-9 and TRBJ1-1; D is possibly TRBD1 (6 bases). The CDR3 is 13 residues long. V lost 2 bases and J 4 bases, leaving 8 bases between the germline ends. Germline lookup yields CDR1 SEHNR and CDR2 FQNEAQ (reference sequence). The CDR3, as DNA: TGTGCCAGCAGCTTATCAGGGGTCACTGAAGCTTTCTTT. Its protein product is CASSLSGVTEAFF.

The gene calls are TRBV27 and TRBJ2-7; TRBD1 matches 11 bases. Germline-derived CDR1 and CDR2 are MNHEY and SMNVEV (reference sequence). CDR3 size: 16 residues. V was clipped by 3 bases and J by 6 bases; unmatched bases: 10. The CDR3, as DNA: TGTGCCAGCAGTTTCCGAACGGGGACAGGGGGAGGCGAGCAGTACTTC. Residues: CASSFRTGTGGGEQYF.

CDR3 bases: TGCAGCGTTGGCCGAAATAGACAGGGGGTCTATGGCTACACCTTC. This sequence encodes CSVGRNRQGVYGYTF. V and J are TRBV29-1 and TRBJ1-2, with TRBD1 matching over 9 bases. V lost 4 bases, J lost 4 bases, and 10 bases stayed unmatched. This CDR3 has 15 amino acids. Germline CDR1 reads SQVTM; CDR2 reads ANQGSEA.

The genes are TRBV27 and TRBJ1-5, with a weak D call TRBD1 (6 bases). CDR3 length equals 15 residues. Germline CDR1 is MNHEY and CDR2 is SMNVEV (reference sequence). V lost 1 base and J 3 bases, leaving 10 bases between the germline ends. The CDR3 sequence is CASSLFWDINQPQHF. CDR3 nucleotide sequence: TGTGCCAGCAGTTTATTCTGGGACATCAATCAGCCCCAGCATTTT.

The chain links TRBV6-6 to TRBJ2-7; 11 positions match TRBD2. The trim removed 5 bases at V and 0 bases at J, leaving 6 bases unmatched. CDR3 length: 16 amino acids. In germline, CDR1 is MNHNY, CDR2 SVGAGI (reference sequence). The CDR3 region is CASSRRLAGSSYEQYF. CDR3 DNA: TGTGCCAGCAGTCGGCGACTAGCGGGGAGCTCCTACGAGCAGTACTTC.

The V and J genes are TRBV7-9 and TRBJ1-2; possible D gene TRBD1, 6 bases. The CDR3 runs to 14 residues. Trimming shortened V by 6 bases and J by 4 bases, and 15 bases separated the two germline ends. Germline CDR1 is SEHNR and CDR2 is FQNEAQ (reference sequence). The CDR3 region has the DNA TGTGCCAGCAGACGAGACAGGTCCTCCTATGGCTACACCTTC. Translating gives CASRRDRSSYGYTF.

The genes are TRBV7-8 and TRBJ1-4; possible D gene TRBD1, 5 bases. Trimming removed 5 bases from V and 5 bases from J, with 15 bases in between. This CDR3 comprises 15 residues. Germline assignment: CDR1 SGHVS and CDR2 FQNEAQ. Here the CDR3 DNA reads TGTGCCAGCAGCCCCCCGACCGGGGGGAATGAAAAACTGTTTTTT. Translated: CASSPPTGGNEKLFF.

Details on this clone: One end of the junction fails to match germline, which may point to a read error. DNA of the CDR3: TGTTCCAGCAGCTTTAAGACTAGCGGGAGGGTCGATGAGCAGTTCTTC. Translating it yields CSSSFKTSGRVDEQFF. The chain uses TRBV7-9 and TRBJ2-1, with 14 bases lining up with TRBD2. CDR3 length: 16 residues. Germline CDR1 is SEHNR and CDR2 is FQNEAQ (reference sequence).

The V and J genes are TRBV7-2 and TRBJ2-7, with 8 bases aligning to TRBD2. CDR1 is SGHTA, CDR2 FQGNSA, per germline. V was pared by 1 base and J by 2 bases, with 10 bases of the junction left unmatched. The CDR3 is 17 amino acids. Here the CDR3 DNA reads TGTGCCAGCAGCTTAGGGACCGGAGCGGGAGCCCCCTACGAGCAGTACTTC. This gives the protein CASSLGTGAGAPYEQYF.

This clone turned up a few times. As DNA, the CDR3 is TGTGCCAGCAGCCAATTTGCAGTCTACGAGCAGTACTTC. It translates to CASSQFAVYEQYF. J is TRBJ2-7 and V is TRBV14; D not resolved. The CDR3 spans 13 residues. CDR1 is SGHDN and CDR2 is FVKESK in the germline V gene. Between the trimmed V and J ends, which lost 2 bases and 3 bases, there was a span of 8 bases.

J is TRBJ1-2 and V is TRBV5-6; tentative D call: TRBD1 (6 bases). The germline V gene has CDR1 SGHDT and CDR2 YYEEEE. The V end lost 5 bases, the J end lost 6 bases, and 14 bases lay between the germline ends. This CDR3 spans 13 amino acids. CDR3 amino acids: CASRPTGLDGYTF. CDR3 coding DNA: TGTGCCAGCAGGCCCACAGGGCTGGATGGCTACACCTTC.

This chain connects TRBV5-1 to TRBJ1-1; D is perhaps TRBD1 (5 bases). CDR3 length: 14 residues. CDR1 SGHRS and CDR2 YFSETQ come from the germline V gene. Trimming removed 6 bases from V and 7 bases from J, with 19 bases in between. The CDR3 region is CASTPGSRDIEAFF. The CDR3 nucleotides read TGCGCCAGCACTCCCGGTTCCAGGGATATTGAAGCTTTCTTT. Combining the CDR3 with reference TRBV5-1 and TRBJ1-1 gives the whole variable domain KAGVTQTPRYLIKTRGQQVTLSCSPISGHRSVSWYQQTPGQGLQFLFEYFSETQRNKGNFPGRFSGRQFSNSRSEMNVSTLELGDSALYLCASTPGSRDIEAFFGQGTRLTVV.

The CDR3 is CASSPGVAATNEKLFF. In DNA, the CDR3 is TGTGCCAGCAGCCCGGGGGTCGCTGCAACTAATGAAAAACTGTTTTTT. The chain couples TRBV6-6 to TRBJ1-4, with TRBD1 as a possible D gene (5 bases). Germline loops: CDR1 MNHNY, CDR2 SVGAGI (reference sequence). This CDR3 spans 16 amino acids. V was pared by 6 bases and J by 0 bases, with 14 bases between.

The rearrangement links TRBV5-1 to TRBJ2-3; 14 bases are shared with TRBD2. The CDR3 contains 19 residues. Germline CDR1 and CDR2: SGHRS and YFSETQ. The trim removed 4 bases at V and 6 bases at J, leaving 16 bases unmatched. The CDR3 protein is CASSNRLAGGSHLRDTQYF. CDR3 sequence (DNA): TGCGCCAGCAGCAATAGACTAGCGGGGGGGTCTCATTTGAGGGATACGCAGTATTTT.

The V call is TRBV27, the J call TRBJ1-4, with 9 bases identical to TRBD1. Looked up from germline, CDR1 is MNHEY and CDR2 is SMNVEV (reference sequence). This CDR3 region has 15 residues. With 0 bases clipped from V and 6 bases from J, the junction kept 2 bases outside the gene matches. The CDR3 reads CASSLSGTGYEKLFF. The DNA for the CDR3 is TGTGCCAGCAGTTTATCCGGGACAGGGTATGAAAAACTGTTTTTT.

On this clone: One end of the junction varies from germline; a read error may be responsible. This chain connects TRBV7-7 to TRBJ2-1; D might be TRBD1 (7 bases). Germline CDR1 SSHAT, CDR2 FNYEAQ (reference sequence). The CDR3 contains 15 residues. DNA for the CDR3: TGTGCTAGCAGCTTGTCGCAGGGGGGTAGTAATGAGCAGTTCTTC. It specifies CASSLSQGGSNEQFF.

The CDR3 sequence: CASSSTGTGETYEQYF. The CDR3 nucleotides are TGTGCCAGCAGTTCAACCGGGACAGGGGAGACCTACGAGCAGTACTTC. The chain joins TRBV28 to TRBJ2-7; TRBD1 agrees at 10 bases. With 4 bases clipped from V and 2 bases from J, the junction kept 8 bases outside the gene matches. Germline CDR1 is MDHEN and CDR2 is SYDVKM. The CDR3 is 16 residues long.

With respect to this clone: This same CDR3 is encoded by further DNA sequences in the sample. The V gene is TRBV6-6, the J gene TRBJ2-7; a possible D gene is TRBD1 (5 bases). The V end was cut by 2 bases, the J end by 2 bases, with 10 bases between. This CDR3 has 14 residues. The germline V gene has CDR1 MNHNY and CDR2 SVGAGI (reference sequence). CDR3 sequence: CASSYQGYTYEQYF. The CDR3 DNA reads TGTGCCAGCAGTTACCAGGGATATACCTACGAGCAGTACTTC.

This chain uses TRBV4-1 with TRBJ2-1, with 9 bases aligning to TRBD2. CDR3 length: 16 residues. V was pared by 7 bases and J by 9 bases, with 16 bases of the junction left unmatched. CDR1 and CDR2 from the germline V gene are MGHRA and YSYEKL. CDR3: CASTQGQVASGIEQFF. The CDR3 bases are TGCGCCAGCACCCAGGGCCAAGTAGCTAGCGGGATTGAGCAGTTCTTC.

The chain couples TRBV5-1 to TRBJ2-7; tentative D call: TRBD1 (6 bases). V was cut by 3 bases and J by 1 base, with 14 bases left in between. The germline CDR1 and CDR2 sequences are SGHRS and YFSETQ. There are 15 residues in the CDR3. CDR3 protein: CASSWQGTGSYEQYF. Written as DNA, the CDR3 is TGCGCCAGCAGCTGGCAGGGGACGGGTTCCTACGAGCAGTACTTC.

The chain carries TRBV7-2 and TRBJ1-4; TRBD1 matches at 9 bases. Germline V CDR1 and CDR2: SGHTA, FQGNSA. Germline trimming cut 5 bases from V and 7 bases from J; bases unmatched to any gene: 11. The CDR3 spans 16 residues. This chain's CDR3 is CASSLGTGLAFEKLFF. The CDR3 DNA reads as TGTGCCAGCAGCCTCGGGACAGGGCTAGCCTTTGAAAAACTGTTTTTT.

The V call is TRBV30, the J call TRBJ1-5; D is unresolved. Germline V gives CDR1 GTSNPN, CDR2 SVGIG (reference sequence). The V end was cut by 0 bases, the J end by 6 bases, with 9 bases between. CDR3 size: 13 residues. CDR3 sequence reads: CAWSVAAVQPQHF. CDR3 coding DNA: TGTGCCTGGAGTGTTGCGGCGGTTCAGCCCCAGCATTTT.

This chain links TRBV18 with TRBJ1-1, with 7 bases aligning to TRBD1. This CDR3 has 14 residues. CDR1 is KGHSH, CDR2 LQKENI, per germline. V lost 5 bases and J lost 0; bases outside the gene matches: 3. The CDR3 protein is CASSWGQLNTEAFF. In nucleotides, the CDR3 is TGTGCCAGCTCATGGGGACAGCTGAACACTGAAGCTTTCTTT.